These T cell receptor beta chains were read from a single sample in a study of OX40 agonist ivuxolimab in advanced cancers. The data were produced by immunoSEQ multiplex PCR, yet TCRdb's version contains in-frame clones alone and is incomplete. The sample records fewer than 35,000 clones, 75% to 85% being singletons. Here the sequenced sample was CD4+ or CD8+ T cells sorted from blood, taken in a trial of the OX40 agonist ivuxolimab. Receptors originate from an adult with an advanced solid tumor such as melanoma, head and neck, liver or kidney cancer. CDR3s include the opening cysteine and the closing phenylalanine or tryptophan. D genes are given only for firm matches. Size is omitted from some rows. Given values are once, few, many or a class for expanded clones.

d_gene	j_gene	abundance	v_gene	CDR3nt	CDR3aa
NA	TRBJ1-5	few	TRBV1	TGCACCGGGCCAGAGGCGGCTTATCAGCCCCAGCATTTT	CTGPEAAYQPQHF
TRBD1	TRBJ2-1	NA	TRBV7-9	TGTGCCAGCAGCAACCCGGGACAGGGGGCGGTGAATGAGCAGTTCTTC	CASSNPGQGAVNEQFF
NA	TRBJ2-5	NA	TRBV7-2	TGTGCCAGCAGCTCAACCGGTGAGACCCAGTACTTC	CASSSTGETQYF
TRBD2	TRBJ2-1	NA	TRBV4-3	TGCGCCAGCAGCCAAGAGGGGGGGAGGGCCGGTGAGCAGTTCTTC	CASSQEGGRAGEQFF
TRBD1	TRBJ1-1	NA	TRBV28	TGTGCCAGCAGTTTCCCGGGACAGGGCAACACTGAAGCTTTCTTT	CASSFPGQGNTEAFF
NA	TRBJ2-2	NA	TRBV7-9	TGTGCCAGCAGCCCCTCGCCAGGGAACACCGGGGAGCTGTTTTTT	CASSPSPGNTGELFF
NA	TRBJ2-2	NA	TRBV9	TGTGCCAGCAGCGCAGGGGGGTCGTCCGGGGAGCTGTTTTTT	CASSAGGSSGELFF
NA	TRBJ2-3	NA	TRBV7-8	TGTGCCAGCAGCACCTACCACCGGGAGCAGGACACAGATACGCAGTATTTT	CASSTYHREQDTDTQYF
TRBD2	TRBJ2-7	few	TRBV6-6	TGTGCCACCTCGGGGGCTAGCGGGAGGCTCTACGAGCAGTACTTC	CATSGASGRLYEQYF
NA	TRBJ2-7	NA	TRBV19	TGTGCCAGTAGTAACAGGTACGAGCAGTACTTC	CASSNRYEQYF
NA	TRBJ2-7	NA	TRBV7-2	TGTGCCAGCAGCTTAGTCGGGGGGCGCTCCTACGAGCAGTACTTC	CASSLVGGRSYEQYF
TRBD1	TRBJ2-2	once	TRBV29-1	TGCAGCGCCGTGCTGGACAGGCTGGCCGGGGAGCTGTTTTTT	CSAVLDRLAGELFF
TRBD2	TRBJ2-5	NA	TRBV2	TGTGCCAGCGGCCTCCCCTCCGCGGGGGGGCGGGAGACCCAGTACTTC	CASGLPSAGGRETQYF
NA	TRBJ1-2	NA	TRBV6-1	TGTGCCAGCAGTGAAGCGGGTACTAGCTATGGCTACACCTTC	CASSEAGTSYGYTF
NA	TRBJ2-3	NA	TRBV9	TGTGCCAGCAGCGTACAGGGAAGCACAGATACGCAGTATTTT	CASSVQGSTDTQYF
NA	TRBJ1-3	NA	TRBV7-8	TGTGCCAGCAGCGGGGCTACTACTTACTCTGGAAACACCATATATTTT	CASSGATTYSGNTIYF
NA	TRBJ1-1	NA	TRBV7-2	TGTGCCAGCAGCTTAGGTAGAAGGGCTTTCTTT	CASSLGRRAFF
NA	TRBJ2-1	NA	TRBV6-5	TGTGCCAGCAGTCAATCCACTAATGAGCAGTTCTTC	CASSQSTNEQFF
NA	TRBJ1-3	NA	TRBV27	TGTGCTCCGCGGAGAGGAAACACCATATATTTT	CAPRRGNTIYF
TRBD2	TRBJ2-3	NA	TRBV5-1	TGCGCCAGCAGCATCAAAGCGGGAGCCACCACAGATACGCAGTATTTT	CASSIKAGATTDTQYF